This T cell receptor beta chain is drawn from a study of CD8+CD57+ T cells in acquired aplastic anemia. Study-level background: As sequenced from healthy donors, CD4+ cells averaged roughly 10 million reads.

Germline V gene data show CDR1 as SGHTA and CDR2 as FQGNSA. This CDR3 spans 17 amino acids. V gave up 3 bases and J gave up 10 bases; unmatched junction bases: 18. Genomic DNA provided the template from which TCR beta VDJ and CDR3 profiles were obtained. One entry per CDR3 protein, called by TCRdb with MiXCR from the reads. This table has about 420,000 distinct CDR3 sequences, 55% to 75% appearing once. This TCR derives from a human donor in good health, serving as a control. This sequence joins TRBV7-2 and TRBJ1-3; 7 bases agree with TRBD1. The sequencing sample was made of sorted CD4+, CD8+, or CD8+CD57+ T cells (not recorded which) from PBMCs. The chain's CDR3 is CASSLATDRSFGSTIYF. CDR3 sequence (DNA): TGTGCCAGCAGCTTGGCCACGGACAGGTCTTTCGGTTCAACCATATATTTT.